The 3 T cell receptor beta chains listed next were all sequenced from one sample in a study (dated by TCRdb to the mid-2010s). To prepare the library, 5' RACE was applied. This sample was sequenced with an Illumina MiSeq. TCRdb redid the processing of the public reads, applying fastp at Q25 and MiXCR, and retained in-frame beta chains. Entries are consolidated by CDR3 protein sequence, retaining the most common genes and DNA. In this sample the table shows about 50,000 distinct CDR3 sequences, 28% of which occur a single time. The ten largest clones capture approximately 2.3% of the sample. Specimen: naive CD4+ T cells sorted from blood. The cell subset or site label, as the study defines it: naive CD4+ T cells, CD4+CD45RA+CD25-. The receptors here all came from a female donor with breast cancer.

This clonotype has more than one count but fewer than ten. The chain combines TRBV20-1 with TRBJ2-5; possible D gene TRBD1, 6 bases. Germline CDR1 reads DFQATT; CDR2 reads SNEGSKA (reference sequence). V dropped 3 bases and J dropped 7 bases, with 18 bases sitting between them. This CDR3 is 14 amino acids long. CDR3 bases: TGCAGTGCTAGCTCGGACAGAGGGAGTTGGACCCAGTACTTC. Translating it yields CSASSDRGSWTQYF.

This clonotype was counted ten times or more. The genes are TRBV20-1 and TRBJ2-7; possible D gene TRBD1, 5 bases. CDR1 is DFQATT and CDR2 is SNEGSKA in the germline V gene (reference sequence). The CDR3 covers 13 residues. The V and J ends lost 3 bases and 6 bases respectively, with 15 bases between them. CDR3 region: CSARDTQLPEQYF. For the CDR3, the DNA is TGCAGTGCTAGGGACACCCAGCTTCCCGAGCAGTACTTC.

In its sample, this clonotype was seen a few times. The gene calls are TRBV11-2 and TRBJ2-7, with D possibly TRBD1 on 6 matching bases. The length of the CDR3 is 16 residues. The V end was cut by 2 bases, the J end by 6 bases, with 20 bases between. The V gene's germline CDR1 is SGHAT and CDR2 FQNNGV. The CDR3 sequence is CASSLPPSGTLGEQYF. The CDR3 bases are TGTGCCAGCAGCTTACCCCCGTCCGGGACACTCGGCGAGCAGTACTTC.